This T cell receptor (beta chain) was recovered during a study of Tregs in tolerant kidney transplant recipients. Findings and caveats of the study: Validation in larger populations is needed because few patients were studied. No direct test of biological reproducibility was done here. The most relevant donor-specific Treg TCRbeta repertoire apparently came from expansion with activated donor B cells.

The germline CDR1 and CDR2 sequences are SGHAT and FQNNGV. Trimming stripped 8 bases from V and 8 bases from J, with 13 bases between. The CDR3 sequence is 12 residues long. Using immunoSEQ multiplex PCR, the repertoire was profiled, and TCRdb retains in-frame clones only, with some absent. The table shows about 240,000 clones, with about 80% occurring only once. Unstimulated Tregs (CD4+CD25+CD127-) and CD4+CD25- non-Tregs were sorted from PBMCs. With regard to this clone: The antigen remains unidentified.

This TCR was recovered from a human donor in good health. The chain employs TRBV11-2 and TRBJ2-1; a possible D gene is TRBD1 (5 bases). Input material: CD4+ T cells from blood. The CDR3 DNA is TGTGCCAGCCGACGACAGAGTCATGAGCAGTTCTTC. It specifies CASRRQSHEQFF.